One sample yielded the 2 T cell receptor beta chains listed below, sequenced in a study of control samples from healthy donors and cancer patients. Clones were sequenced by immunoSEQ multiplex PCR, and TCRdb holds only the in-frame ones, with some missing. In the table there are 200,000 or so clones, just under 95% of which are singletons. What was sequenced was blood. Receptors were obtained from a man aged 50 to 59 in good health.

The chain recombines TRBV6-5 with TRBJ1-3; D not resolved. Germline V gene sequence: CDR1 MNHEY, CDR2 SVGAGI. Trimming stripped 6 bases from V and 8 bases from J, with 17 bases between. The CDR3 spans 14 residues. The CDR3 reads CASSPLQRGDTIYF. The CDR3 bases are TGTGCCAGCAGCCCGCTGCAGCGAGGAGACACCATATATTTT.

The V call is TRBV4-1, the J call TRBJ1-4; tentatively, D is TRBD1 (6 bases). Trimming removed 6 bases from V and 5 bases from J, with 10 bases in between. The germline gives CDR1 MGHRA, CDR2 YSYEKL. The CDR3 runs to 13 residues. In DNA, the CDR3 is TGCGCCAGCAGACGGACAGAGAATGAAAAACTGTTTTTT. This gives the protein CASRRTENEKLFF.